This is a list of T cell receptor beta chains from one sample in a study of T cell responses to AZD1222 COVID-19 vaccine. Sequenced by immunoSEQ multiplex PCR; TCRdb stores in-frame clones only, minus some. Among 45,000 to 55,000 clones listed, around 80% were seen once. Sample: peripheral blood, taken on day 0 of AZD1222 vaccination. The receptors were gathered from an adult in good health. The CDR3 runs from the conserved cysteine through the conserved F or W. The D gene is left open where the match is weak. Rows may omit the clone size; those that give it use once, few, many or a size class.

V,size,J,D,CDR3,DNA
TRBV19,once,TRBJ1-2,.,CASTPLDSPVNYGYTF,TGTGCCAGTACGCCTTTGGACAGTCCTGTTAACTATGGCTACACCTTC
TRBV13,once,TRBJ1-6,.,CASSFRANMALHF,TGTGCCAGCAGCTTCAGAGCCAACATGGCCCTCCACTTT
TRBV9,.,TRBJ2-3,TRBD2,CASSPGSSGRASTDTQYF,TGTGCCAGCAGCCCAGGGTCTAGCGGGAGGGCTAGCACAGATACGCAGTATTTT
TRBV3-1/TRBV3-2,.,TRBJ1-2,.,CASSHPTVEANYGYTF,TGTGCCAGCAGCCACCCGACAGTGGAAGCTAACTATGGCTACACCTTC
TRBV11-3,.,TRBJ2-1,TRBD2,CASSNRGLAGYYNEQFF,TGTGCCAGCAGCAACCGGGGACTAGCGGGCTATTACAATGAGCAGTTCTTC
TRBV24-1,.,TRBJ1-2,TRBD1,CATSDDRVYYGYTF,TGTGCCACCAGTGATGACAGGGTCTACTATGGCTACACCTTC
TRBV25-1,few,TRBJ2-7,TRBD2,CASSESGGASDEQYF,TGTGCCAGCAGTGAATCGGGGGGAGCGAGCGACGAGCAGTACTTC
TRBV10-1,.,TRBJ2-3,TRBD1,CASSESDRAADTQYF,TGCGCCAGCAGTGAGTCGGACAGGGCGGCAGATACGCAGTATTTT
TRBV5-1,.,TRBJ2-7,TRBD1,CASSLAGTGSYEQYF,TGCGCCAGCAGCTTGGCCGGGACAGGGTCCTACGAGCAGTACTTC
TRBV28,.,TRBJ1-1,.,CASCHGPMNTEAFF,TGTGCCAGCTGCCACGGGCCGATGAACACTGAAGCTTTCTTT
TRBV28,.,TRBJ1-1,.,CASTSSGTGNTEAFF,TGTGCCAGCACTAGTTCCGGGACTGGGAACACTGAAGCTTTCTTT
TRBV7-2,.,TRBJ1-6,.,CASSFQQGPNSPLHF,TGTGCCAGCAGCTTCCAACAGGGCCCTAATTCACCCCTCCACTTT
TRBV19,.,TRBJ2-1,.,CASSRSLGPGNEQFF,TGTGCCAGTAGTAGGTCGCTGGGACCAGGCAATGAGCAGTTCTTC
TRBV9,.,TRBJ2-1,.,CASSPPGGEQFF,TGTGCCAGCAGCCCCCCTGGCGGTGAGCAGTTCTTC
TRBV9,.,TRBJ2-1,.,CASSVVKDPRVGEQFF,TGTGCCAGCAGCGTAGTAAAGGACCCCAGGGTTGGTGAGCAGTTCTTC
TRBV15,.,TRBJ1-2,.,CATSRKNSNGYTF,TGTGCCACCAGCAGAAAAAACAGCAATGGCTACACCTTC
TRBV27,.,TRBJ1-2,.,CASSLNYGYTF,TGTGCCAGCAGTTTAAACTATGGCTACACCTTC
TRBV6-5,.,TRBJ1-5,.,CASTVGGYFQPQHF,TGTGCCAGCACCGTGGGGGGTTACTTTCAGCCCCAGCATTTT
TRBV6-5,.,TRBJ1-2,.,CASSDSFADGYTF,TGTGCCAGCAGCGACAGTTTTGCCGATGGCTACACCTTC
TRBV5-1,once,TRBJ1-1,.,CASSLVQGGYTEAFF,TGCGCCAGCAGCTTGGTGCAGGGAGGGTACACTGAAGCTTTCTTT
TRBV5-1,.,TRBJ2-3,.,CASSLAWSTDTQYF,TGCGCCAGCAGCTTGGCATGGAGCACAGATACGCAGTATTTT
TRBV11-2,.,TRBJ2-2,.,CASSSSTGMSMMTGELFF,TGTGCCAGCAGCTCGTCTACGGGGATGAGTATGATGACCGGGGAGCTGTTTTTT
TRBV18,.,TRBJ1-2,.,CASSPRQGGNYGYTF,TGTGCCAGCTCACCTCGGCAGGGCGGCAACTATGGCTACACCTTC
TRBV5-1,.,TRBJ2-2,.,CASSLDRGLTGELFF,TGCGCCAGCAGCTTGGATAGGGGCCTAACCGGGGAGCTGTTTTTT
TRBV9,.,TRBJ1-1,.,CASSANTGRGTEAFF,TGTGCCAGCAGCGCCAACACAGGGCGGGGTACTGAAGCTTTCTTT
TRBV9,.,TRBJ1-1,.,CASSPPDTEAFF,TGTGCCAGCAGCCCCCCGGACACTGAAGCTTTCTTT
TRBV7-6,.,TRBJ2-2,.,CASSLGGGVTTGELFF,TGTGCCAGCAGCCTTGGAGGAGGGGTCACCACCGGGGAGCTGTTTTTT
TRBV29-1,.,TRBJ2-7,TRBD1,CSVSQTGPYEQYF,TGCAGCGTCTCCCAGACAGGGCCCTACGAGCAGTACTTC
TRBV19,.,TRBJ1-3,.,CASSTMMAGNTIYF,TGTGCCAGTAGTACCATGATGGCTGGAAACACCATATATTTT
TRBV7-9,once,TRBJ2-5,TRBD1,CASSRPTGGQTQYF,TGTGCCAGCAGCCGCCCCACAGGGGGGCAGACCCAGTACTTC
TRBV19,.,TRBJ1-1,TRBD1,CASSRRQGGTEAFF,TGTGCCAGTAGTCGAAGACAGGGGGGAACTGAAGCTTTCTTT
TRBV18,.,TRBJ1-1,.,CASSPTLTLEEAFF,TGTGCCAGCTCACCAACCCTCACGCTCGAGGAAGCTTTCTTT
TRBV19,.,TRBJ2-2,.,CASSMGPARDTGELFF,TGTGCCAGTAGTATGGGCCCGGCGAGGGACACCGGGGAGCTGTTTTTT
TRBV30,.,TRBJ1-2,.,CAWKQGAYTF,TGTGCCTGGAAACAGGGAGCCTACACCTTC
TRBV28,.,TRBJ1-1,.,CASSFQRQARRAFF,TGTGCCAGCAGTTTTCAGCGACAGGCTCGGCGAGCTTTCTTT
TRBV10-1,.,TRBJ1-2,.,CASRTNYGYTF,TGCGCCAGCAGGACAAACTATGGCTACACCTTC
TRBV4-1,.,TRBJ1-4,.,CASSTGGGDEKLFF,TGCGCCAGCAGCACCGGCGGGGGAGATGAAAAACTGTTTTTT
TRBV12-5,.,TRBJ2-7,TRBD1,CASGLGGPGQNEQYF,TGTGCTAGTGGTTTGGGGGGCCCGGGACAGAACGAGCAGTACTTC
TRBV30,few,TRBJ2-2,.,CAWSGLANTGELFF,TGTGCCTGGAGTGGACTCGCGAACACCGGGGAGCTGTTTTTT
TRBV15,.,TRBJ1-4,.,CATRGRGTPLATNEKLFF,TGTGCCACCAGGGGACGGGGCACACCACTTGCAACTAATGAAAAACTGTTTTTT
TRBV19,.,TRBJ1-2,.,CASSIFVDHGYTF,TGTGCCAGTAGTATTTTTGTAGATCATGGCTACACCTTC
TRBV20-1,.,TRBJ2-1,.,CSASQGAPYNEQFF,TGCAGTGCTAGTCAAGGGGCCCCTTACAATGAGCAGTTCTTC
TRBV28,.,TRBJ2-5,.,CASSADRQETQYF,TGTGCCAGCAGTGCGGACCGTCAAGAGACCCAGTACTTC